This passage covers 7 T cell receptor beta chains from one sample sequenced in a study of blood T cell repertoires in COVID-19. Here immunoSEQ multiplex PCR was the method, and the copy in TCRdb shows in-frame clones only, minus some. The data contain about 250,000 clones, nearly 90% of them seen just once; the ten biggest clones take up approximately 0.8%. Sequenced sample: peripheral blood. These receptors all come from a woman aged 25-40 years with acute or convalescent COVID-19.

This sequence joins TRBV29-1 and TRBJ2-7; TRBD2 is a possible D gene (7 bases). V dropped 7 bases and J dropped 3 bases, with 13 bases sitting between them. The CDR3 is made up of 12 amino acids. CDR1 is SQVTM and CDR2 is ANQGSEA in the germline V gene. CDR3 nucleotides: TGCAGCGCGGGGGGCACCAACTACGAGCAGTACTTC. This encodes CSAGGTNYEQYF.

CDR3 region: CASSLEASANTGELFF. Written as DNA, the CDR3 is TGTGCCAGCAGCTTAGAAGCTAGCGCCAATACCGGGGAGCTGTTTTTT. The chain combines TRBV7-2 with TRBJ2-2, with D possibly matching TRBD2 (6 bases). Germline V gene lookup returns CDR1 SGHTA and CDR2 FQGNSA. Deletions cut 1 base from V and 5 bases from J, with 14 bases between. The CDR3 extends over 16 amino acids.

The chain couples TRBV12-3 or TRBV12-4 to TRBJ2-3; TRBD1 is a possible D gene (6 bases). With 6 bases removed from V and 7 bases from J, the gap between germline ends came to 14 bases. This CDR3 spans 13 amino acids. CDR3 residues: CASSHYRAHTQYF. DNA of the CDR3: TGTGCCAGCAGCCACTACAGGGCTCATACGCAGTATTTT.

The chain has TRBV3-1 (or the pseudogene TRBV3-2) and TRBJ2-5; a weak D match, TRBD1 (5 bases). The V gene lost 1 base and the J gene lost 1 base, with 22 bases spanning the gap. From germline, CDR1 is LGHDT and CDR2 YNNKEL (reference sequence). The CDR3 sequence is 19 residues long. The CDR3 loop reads CASSQATDLVAYPQETQYF. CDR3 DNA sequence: TGTGCCAGCAGCCAAGCGACAGACCTGGTGGCATACCCCCAAGAGACCCAGTACTTC.

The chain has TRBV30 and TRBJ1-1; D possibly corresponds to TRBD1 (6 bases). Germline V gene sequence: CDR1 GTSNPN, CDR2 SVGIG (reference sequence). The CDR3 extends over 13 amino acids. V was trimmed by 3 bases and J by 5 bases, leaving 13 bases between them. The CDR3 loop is CAWSTGIGTEAFF. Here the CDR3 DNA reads TGTGCCTGGAGCACAGGGATTGGGACTGAAGCTTTCTTT.

Written as DNA, the CDR3 is TGTGCCAGCAGCCCCCTCCCGGGACAGTTCTATGGCTACACCTTC. This encodes CASSPLPGQFYGYTF. V and J are TRBV9 and TRBJ1-2, with 7 bases fitting TRBD1. The trim removed 4 bases at V and 4 bases at J, leaving 10 bases unmatched. The germline V gene has CDR1 SGDLS and CDR2 YYNGEE. The CDR3 contains 15 residues.

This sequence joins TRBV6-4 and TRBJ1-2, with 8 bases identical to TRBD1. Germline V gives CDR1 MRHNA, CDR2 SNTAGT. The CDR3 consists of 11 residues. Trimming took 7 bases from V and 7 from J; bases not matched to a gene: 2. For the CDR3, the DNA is TGTGCCAGCACGGACAGGGCTGGCTACACCTTC. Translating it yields CASTDRAGYTF.